A single sample is the source of the 3 T cell receptor beta chains below, sequenced in a study of beta chain features in type 1 diabetes. Study outcomes and limitations: For Type 1 diabetes patients, all four CD4+ subsets carried TCRB CDR3s that were moderately but significantly shorter.

These TCRs are of unknown antigen specificity. The whole isolated RNA underwent reverse transcription, so sequencing captured expressed TCRB transcripts. This table comes from immunoSEQ multiplex PCR, and its TCRdb copy is limited to in-frame clones, with some not included. The table includes hundreds of thousands of clones, around 15% detected once. The sample comprised naive CD4+ T cells from blood. These receptors came from a young man with type 1 diabetes.

V usage is TRBV28 and J usage is TRBJ2-7; 10 bases match TRBD2. The CDR3 contains 16 residues. Trimming took 5 bases from V and 3 from J; bases not matched to a gene: 10. The germline V gene has CDR1 MDHEN and CDR2 SYDVKM. CDR3 coding DNA: TGTGCCAGCAGTCGAAACCCTAGCGGGGGTCGCTACGAGCAGTACTTC. Translation: CASSRNPSGGRYEQYF.

This clone was seen only once. The same CDR3 can be traced to other DNA sequences in this sample. V and J are TRBV30 and TRBJ2-3; D gene ambiguous. Deletions cut 0 bases from V and 5 bases from J, with 3 bases between. This CDR3 is built from 11 residues. Germline V gene sequence: CDR1 GTSNPN, CDR2 SVGIG (reference sequence). Here the CDR3 reads CAWSVLDTQYF. The CDR3 nucleotides read TGTGCCTGGAGTGTTTTAGATACGCAGTATTTT.

This clone was seen more than once but under ten times. This chain uses TRBV7-3 with TRBJ1-6; 8 bases agree with TRBD1. The CDR3 spans 15 residues. Germline CDR1 is SGHTA and CDR2 is FQGTGA. Trimming removed 4 bases from V and 7 bases from J; junction bases left unmatched: 6. The CDR3 sequence is CASSSIQGGNSPLHF. CDR3 DNA sequence: TGTGCCAGCAGCTCTATACAGGGGGGGAATTCACCCCTCCACTTT.